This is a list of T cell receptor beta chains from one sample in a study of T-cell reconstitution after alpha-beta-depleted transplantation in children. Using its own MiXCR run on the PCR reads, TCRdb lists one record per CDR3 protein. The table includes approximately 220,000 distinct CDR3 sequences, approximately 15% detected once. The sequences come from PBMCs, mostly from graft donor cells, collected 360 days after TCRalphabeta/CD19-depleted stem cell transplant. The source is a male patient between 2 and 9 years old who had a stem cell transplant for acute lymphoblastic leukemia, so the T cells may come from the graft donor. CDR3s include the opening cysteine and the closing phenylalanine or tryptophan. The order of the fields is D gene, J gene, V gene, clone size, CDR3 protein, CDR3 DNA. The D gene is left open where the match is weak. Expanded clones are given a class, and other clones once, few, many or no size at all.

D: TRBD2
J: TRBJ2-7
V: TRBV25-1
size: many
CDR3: CASSEMLGLAYEQYF
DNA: TGTGCCAGCAGTGAAATGCTGGGACTAGCCTACGAGCAGTACTTC

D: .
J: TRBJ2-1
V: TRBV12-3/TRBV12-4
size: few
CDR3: CASTVNSNEQFF
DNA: TGTGCCAGCACCGTAAATAGTAATGAGCAGTTCTTC

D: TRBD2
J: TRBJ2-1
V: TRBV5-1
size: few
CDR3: CASSVSGGLNNEQFF
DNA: TGCGCCAGCAGCGTTAGCGGGGGCCTTAACAATGAGCAGTTCTTC

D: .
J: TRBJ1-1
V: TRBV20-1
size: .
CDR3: CSALRRGTEAFF
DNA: TGCAGTGCCCTAAGGAGGGGAACTGAAGCTTTCTTT

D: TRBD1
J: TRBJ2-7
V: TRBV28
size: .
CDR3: CASSSQGPLHEQYF
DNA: TGTGCCAGCAGTTCACAGGGGCCCTTACACGAGCAGTACTTC

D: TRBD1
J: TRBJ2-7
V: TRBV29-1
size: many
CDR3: CSVTGTGDIYEQYF
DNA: TGCAGCGTTACCGGGACAGGGGATATCTACGAGCAGTACTTC

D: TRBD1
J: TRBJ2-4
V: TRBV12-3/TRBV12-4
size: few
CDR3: CASSLGTGPSIQYF
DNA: TGTGCCAGCAGTTTAGGGACAGGCCCCTCCATTCAGTACTTC

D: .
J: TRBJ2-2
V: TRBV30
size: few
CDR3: CAWYPWDTGELFF
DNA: TGTGCCTGGTACCCATGGGACACCGGGGAGCTGTTTTTT

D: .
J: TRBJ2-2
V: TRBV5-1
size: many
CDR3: CASSLERVPGELFF
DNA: TGCGCCAGCAGCTTGGAGCGGGTTCCCGGGGAGCTGTTTTTT

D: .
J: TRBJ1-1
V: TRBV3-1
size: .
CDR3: CASSQGVVDTEAFF
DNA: TGTGCCAGCAGCCAAGGGGTGGTCGACACTGAAGCTTTCTTT

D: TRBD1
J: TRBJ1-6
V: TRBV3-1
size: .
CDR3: CASSQDGTGRGSPLHF
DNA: TGTGCCAGCAGCCAAGATGGGACAGGGAGAGGGTCACCCCTCCACTTT

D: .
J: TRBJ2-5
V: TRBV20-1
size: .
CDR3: CSARGLIQETQYF
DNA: TGCAGTGCTCGGGGCCTTATCCAAGAGACCCAGTACTTC

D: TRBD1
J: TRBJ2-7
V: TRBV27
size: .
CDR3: CASSWGLTGFYEQYF
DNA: TGTGCCAGCAGTTGGGGCCTGACAGGGTTCTACGAGCAGTACTTC

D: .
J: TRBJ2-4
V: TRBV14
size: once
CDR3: CASSQDDRAKNIQYF
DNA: TGTGCCAGCAGCCAAGACGACAGAGCCAAAAACATTCAGTACTTC

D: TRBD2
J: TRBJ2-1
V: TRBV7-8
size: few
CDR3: CATLPRRGGPLSSNEQFF
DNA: TGTGCCACCCTGCCGAGGCGGGGGGGGCCCCTAAGTTCCAATGAGCAGTTCTTC

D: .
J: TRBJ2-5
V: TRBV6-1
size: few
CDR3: CASRAGTAQETQYF
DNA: TGTGCCAGCAGGGCGGGGACTGCCCAAGAGACCCAGTACTTC

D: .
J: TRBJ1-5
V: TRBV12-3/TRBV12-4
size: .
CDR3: CASSRFRPGTVNQPQHF
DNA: TGTGCCAGCAGTCGCTTCCGGCCCGGGACGGTCAATCAGCCCCAGCATTTT

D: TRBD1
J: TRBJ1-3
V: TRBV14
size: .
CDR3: CASSRNRGLAGNTIYF
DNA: TGTGCCAGCAGCCGCAACAGGGGGCTCGCTGGAAACACCATATATTTT

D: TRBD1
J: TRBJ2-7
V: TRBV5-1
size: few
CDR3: CASSFGTGGRYEQYF
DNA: TGCGCCAGCAGCTTTGGGACAGGGGGCAGGTACGAGCAGTACTTC

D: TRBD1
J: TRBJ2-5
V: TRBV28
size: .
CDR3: CASSREFSTGKETQYF
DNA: TGTGCCAGCAGCCGCGAGTTCTCGACAGGGAAAGAGACCCAGTACTTC

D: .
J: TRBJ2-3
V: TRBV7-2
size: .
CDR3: CASSFRTAGVSTDTQYF
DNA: TGTGCCAGCAGCTTTAGAACCGCAGGGGTGAGCACAGATACGCAGTATTTT

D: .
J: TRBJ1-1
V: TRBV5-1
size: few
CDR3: CASSLMAPDGAFF
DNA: TGCGCCAGCAGCTTGATGGCACCCGACGGAGCTTTCTTT

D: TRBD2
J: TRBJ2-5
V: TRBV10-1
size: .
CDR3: CASSESGAGGPETQYF
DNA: TGCGCCAGCAGTGAGTCTGGGGCGGGGGGCCCCGAGACCCAGTACTTC

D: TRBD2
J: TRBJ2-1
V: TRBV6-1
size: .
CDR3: CASGIGLAGKYNEQFF
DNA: TGTGCCAGCGGGATAGGGCTAGCGGGGAAATACAATGAGCAGTTCTTC

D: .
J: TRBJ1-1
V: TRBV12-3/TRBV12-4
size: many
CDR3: CASSLGLAGTEAFF
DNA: TGTGCCAGCAGTTTGGGGCTCGCGGGCACTGAAGCTTTCTTT

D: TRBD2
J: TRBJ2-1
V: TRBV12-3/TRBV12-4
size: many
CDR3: CASNGGGSHNEQFF
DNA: TGTGCCAGCAACGGCGGGGGGAGCCACAATGAGCAGTTCTTC

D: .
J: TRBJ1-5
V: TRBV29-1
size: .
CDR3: CSVGVGVNQPQHF
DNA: TGCAGCGTTGGGGTAGGGGTCAATCAGCCCCAGCATTTT

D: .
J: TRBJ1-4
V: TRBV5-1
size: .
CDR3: CASSRGATTNEKLFF
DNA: TGCGCCAGCAGCCGTGGAGCGACAACTAATGAAAAACTGTTTTTT

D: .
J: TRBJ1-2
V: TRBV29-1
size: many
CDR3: CSVGTDPNGYTF
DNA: TGCAGCGTGGGAACCGACCCTAATGGCTACACCTTC

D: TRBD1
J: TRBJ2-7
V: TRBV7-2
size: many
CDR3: CASSLSGQAYEQYF
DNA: TGTGCCAGCAGCTTATCGGGACAGGCCTACGAGCAGTACTTC

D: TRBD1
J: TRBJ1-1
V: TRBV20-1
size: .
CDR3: CSAAQGADTEAFF
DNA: TGCAGTGCTGCACAGGGGGCAGACACTGAAGCTTTCTTT

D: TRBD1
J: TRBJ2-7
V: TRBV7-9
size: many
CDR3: CASSLAGQAYEQYF
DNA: TGTGCCAGCAGCTTAGCCGGACAGGCCTACGAGCAGTACTTC

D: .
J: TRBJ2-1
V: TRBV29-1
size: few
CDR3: CSVEASYNEQFF
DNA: TGCAGCGTTGAAGCCAGCTACAATGAGCAGTTCTTC

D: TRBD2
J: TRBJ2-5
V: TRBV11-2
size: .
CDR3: CASSRQLAGMKETQYF
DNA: TGTGCCAGCAGCCGGCAACTAGCGGGGATGAAAGAGACCCAGTACTTC

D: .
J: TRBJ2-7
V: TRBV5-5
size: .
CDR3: CASSSHRHFSSYEQYF
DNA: TGTGCCAGCAGCTCGCATCGACACTTCAGCTCCTACGAGCAGTACTTC

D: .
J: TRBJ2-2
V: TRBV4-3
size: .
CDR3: CASSQDWRGGIAGELFF
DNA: TGCGCCAGCAGCCAAGATTGGAGGGGGGGCATCGCCGGGGAGCTGTTTTTT

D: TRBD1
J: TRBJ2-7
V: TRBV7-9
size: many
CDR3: CASSLAGTGGVHYEQYF
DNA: TGTGCCAGCAGCTTGGCGGGGACAGGGGGCGTCCACTACGAGCAGTACTTC

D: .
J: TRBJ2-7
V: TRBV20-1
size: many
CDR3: CSARDLVRSVEMYEQYF
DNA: TGCAGTGCTAGAGATCTCGTAAGATCTGTAGAAATGTACGAGCAGTACTTC

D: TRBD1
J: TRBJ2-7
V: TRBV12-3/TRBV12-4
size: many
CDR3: CASSSRGLGVYEQYF
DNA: TGTGCCAGCAGCTCGAGGGGGCTTGGGGTCTACGAGCAGTACTTC

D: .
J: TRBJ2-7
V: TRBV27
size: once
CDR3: CASSSFQGAPDEQYF
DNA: TGTGCCAGCAGTTCCTTCCAAGGGGCCCCCGACGAGCAGTACTTC

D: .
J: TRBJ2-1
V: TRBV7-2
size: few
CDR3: CASSLTGTTSNEQFF
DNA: TGTGCCAGCAGCTTAACCGGGACCACCTCCAATGAGCAGTTCTTC

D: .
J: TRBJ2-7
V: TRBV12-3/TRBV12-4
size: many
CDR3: CASSFGARSYEQYF
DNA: TGTGCCAGCAGTTTCGGGGCACGCTCCTACGAGCAGTACTTC

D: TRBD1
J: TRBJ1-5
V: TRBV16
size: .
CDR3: CASSQRRGHSNQPQHF
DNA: TGTGCCAGCAGCCAACGAAGGGGGCATAGCAATCAGCCCCAGCATTTT

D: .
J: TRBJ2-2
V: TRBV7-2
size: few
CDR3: CASSYGRRSGELFF
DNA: TGTGCCAGCAGCTATGGACGGAGGAGCGGGGAGCTGTTTTTT

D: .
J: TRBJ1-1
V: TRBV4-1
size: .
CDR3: CASSHREVSGTEAFF
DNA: TGCGCCAGCAGCCATCGTGAGGTCTCGGGCACTGAAGCTTTCTTT

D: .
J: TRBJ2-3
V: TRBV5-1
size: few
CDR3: CASSSGLRTDTQYF
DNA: TGCGCCAGCAGCTCGGGGCTTAGGACAGATACGCAGTATTTT

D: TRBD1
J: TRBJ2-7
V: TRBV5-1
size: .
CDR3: CASRHDRENYYEQYF
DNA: TGCGCCAGCAGACACGACAGGGAGAACTACTACGAGCAGTACTTC

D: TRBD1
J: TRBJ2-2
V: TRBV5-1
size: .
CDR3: CASRFTGTGLTGELFF
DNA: TGCGCCAGCCGCTTCACCGGGACAGGGTTGACCGGGGAGCTGTTTTTT

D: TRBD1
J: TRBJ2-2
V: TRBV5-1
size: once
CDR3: CASSFKVPGQGRGELFF
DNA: TGCGCCAGCAGCTTTAAGGTCCCGGGACAGGGTCGCGGGGAGCTGTTTTTT

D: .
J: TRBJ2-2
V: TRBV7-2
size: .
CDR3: CASSFTGEFGELFF
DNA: TGTGCCAGCAGCTTTACGGGAGAATTTGGGGAGCTGTTTTTT

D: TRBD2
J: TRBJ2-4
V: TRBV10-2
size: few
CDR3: CASSGRGTSGSQNIQYF
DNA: TGCGCCAGCAGCGGCCGTGGGACTAGCGGGAGTCAAAACATTCAGTACTTC

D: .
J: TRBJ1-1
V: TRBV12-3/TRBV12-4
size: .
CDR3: CASTRMGGAGTEAFF
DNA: TGTGCCAGCACCCGAATGGGGGGCGCGGGCACTGAAGCTTTCTTT

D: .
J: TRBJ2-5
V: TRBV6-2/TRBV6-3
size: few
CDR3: CASSPGDRRETQYF
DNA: TGTGCCAGCAGCCCCGGAGACAGAAGAGAGACCCAGTACTTC

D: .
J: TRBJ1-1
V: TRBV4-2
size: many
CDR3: CASSQDTNTEAFF
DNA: TGTGCCAGCAGCCAAGATACGAACACTGAAGCTTTCTTT

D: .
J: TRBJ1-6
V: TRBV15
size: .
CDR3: CATSRDRARNSPLHF
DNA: TGTGCCACCAGCAGAGACAGGGCGCGAAATTCACCCCTCCACTTT

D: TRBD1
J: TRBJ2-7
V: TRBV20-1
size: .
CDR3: CSALSPQGTYEQYF
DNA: TGCAGTGCCCTTTCCCCACAGGGGACCTACGAGCAGTACTTC

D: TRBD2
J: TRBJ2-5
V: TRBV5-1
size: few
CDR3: CASSQPGLGETQYF
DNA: TGCGCCAGCAGCCAACCGGGACTAGGAGAGACCCAGTACTTC

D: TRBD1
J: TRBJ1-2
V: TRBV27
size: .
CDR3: CASSPRDSFYGYTF
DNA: TGTGCCAGCAGTCCAAGGGACAGCTTCTATGGCTACACCTTC

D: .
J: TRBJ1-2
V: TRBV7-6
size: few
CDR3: CASSLGGGNYGYTF
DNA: TGTGCCAGCAGCTTAGGTGGGGGTAACTATGGCTACACCTTC

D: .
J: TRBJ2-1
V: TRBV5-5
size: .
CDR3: CASSLWPGGSSYNEQFF
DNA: TGTGCCAGCAGCTTGTGGCCAGGGGGGAGCTCCTACAATGAGCAGTTCTTC